The 23 T cell receptor beta chains reported below all come from one sample, sequenced in a study of blood T cells in healthy people across ages. Sample-barcoded 5' priming and a J-beta primer mix drove a second PCR of about 7 to 11 cycles. TCRdb re-called the 5' RACE reads with MiXCR, one entry per CDR3 protein. There are roughly 800,000 distinct CDR3 sequences in the sample; over 45% occur only once, and roughly 22% lies in the top ten. The sample was blood. Every receptor here comes from a man aged 25-45 years in good health.

The chain uses TRBV11-1 and TRBJ2-5; 8 bases are a match to TRBD2. The CDR3 is 14 amino acids. Germline V lookup: CDR1 SGHAT, CDR2 FQDESV (reference sequence). V shed 2 bases, J shed 5 bases, and the junction held 4 bases outside the gene matches. The CDR3 DNA reads as TGTGCCAGCAGCTTACGAGCGGGAGTGGAGACCCAGTACTTC. It translates to CASSLRAGVETQYF.

The chain carries TRBV15 and TRBJ2-7; D uncertain. V was pared by 1 base and J by 2 bases, with 9 bases between. This CDR3 has 14 amino acids. Germline V gene lookup returns CDR1 LNHNV and CDR2 YYDKDF (reference sequence). The CDR3 DNA follows: TGTGCCACCAGCAGAGTTGTGGAAACCTACGAGCAGTACTTC. Residues: CATSRVVETYEQYF.

V is TRBV7-2 and J is TRBJ2-7; D uncertain. The CDR3 is 11 residues long. In germline, CDR1 is SGHTA, CDR2 FQGNSA. The V and J ends lost 8 bases and 5 bases respectively, with 10 bases between them. The CDR3: CASSEVNEQYF. The CDR3 bases are TGTGCCAGCTCGGAAGTGAACGAGCAGTACTTC. The full variable domain, completed using reference TRBV7-2 and TRBJ2-7, is GAGVSQSPSNKVTEKGKDVELRCDPISGHTALYWYRQSLGQGLEFLIYFQGNSAPDKSGLPSDRFSAERTGGSVSTLTIQRTQQEDSAVYLCASSEVNEQYFGPGTRLTVT.

The chain uses TRBV6-2 or TRBV6-3 and TRBJ2-3; TRBD2 aligns across 9 bases. The CDR3 is 13 residues long. V lost 8 bases and J lost 13; bases outside the gene matches: 13. Germline CDR1 and CDR2: MNHEY and SVGEGT. Here the CDR3 DNA reads TGTGCCAGCGCCCCAACGGGCGGGGGGGCGAAGTATTTT. As protein: CASAPTGGGAKYF.

In regard to this clonotype: Just one base apart from a much larger clone, this may be a read error. The J gene is TRBJ2-7, the V gene TRBV20-1; no clear D gene. Germline lookup yields CDR1 DFQATT and CDR2 SNEGSKA (reference sequence). Trimming removed 1 base at V and 2 bases at J, with 6 bases between. CDR3 length: 12 residues. In DNA form, the CDR3 reads TGCAGTGCTAGAGGCCAGGCCTACGAGCAGTACTTC. As protein: CSARGQAYEQYF.

The V and J genes are TRBV5-5 and TRBJ2-7; 11 nucleotides align to TRBD2. The tail of the sequence fits TRBJ2-5 better, so the J call may be wrong. CDR1 is SGHKS, CDR2 YYEKEE, per germline (reference sequence). CDR3 size: 15 residues. This chain's CDR3 is CASLYLGLAEETQYF. The CDR3 region has the DNA TGTGCCAGCCTCTATCTGGGACTAGCGGAAGAGACCCAGTACTTC.

This clonotype has more than one count but fewer than ten. This chain joins TRBV20-1 and TRBJ1-1; no clear D gene. The CDR3 sequence is 12 residues long. Germline assignment: CDR1 DFQATT and CDR2 SNEGSKA (reference sequence). V was pared by 3 bases and J by 6 bases, with 11 bases between. This chain's CDR3 is CSASWGMAEAFF. The CDR3, as DNA: TGCAGTGCTAGTTGGGGAATGGCTGAAGCTTTCTTT.

This clonotype occurred a few times. V and J are TRBV6-6 and TRBJ2-7; 11 bases line up with TRBD2. Trimming took 3 bases from V and 0 from J; bases not matched to a gene: 7. Germline V gene lookup returns CDR1 MNHNY and CDR2 SVGAGI (reference sequence). The CDR3 is 17 amino acids. The CDR3 reads CASSYPRTSGFSYEQYF. The CDR3 coding sequence is TGTGCCAGCAGTTATCCCCGGACTAGCGGGTTCTCCTACGAGCAGTACTTC.

V usage is TRBV20-1 and J usage is TRBJ2-1; tentatively, D is TRBD2 (5 bases). In germline, CDR1 is DFQATT, CDR2 SNEGSKA (reference sequence). The V end lost 0 bases, the J end lost 5 bases, and 11 bases lay between the germline ends. This CDR3 region has 14 residues. The CDR3 DNA sequence: TGCAGTGCTAGAGAGGTGAGGGATGACAATGAGCAGTTCTTC. It is translated as CSAREVRDDNEQFF.

The chain joins TRBV7-9 to TRBJ2-5; 9 bases match TRBD1. TRBJ2-7 explains the end of the DNA better; the J call may be wrong. Germline CDR1 and CDR2: SEHNR and FQNEAQ (reference sequence). This CDR3 contains 16 residues. The CDR3 region is CASSLTGGPNYYEQYF. DNA of the CDR3: TGTGCCAGCAGCTTAACAGGGGGCCCTAATTACTACGAGCAGTACTTC.

The gene calls are TRBV7-2 and TRBJ2-6; a weak D match, TRBD1 (5 bases). The CDR3 is 15 residues long. V was trimmed by 5 bases and J by 4 bases, leaving 12 bases between them. Germline V gene lookup returns CDR1 SGHTA and CDR2 FQGNSA. CDR3 amino acids: CASSSRASGANVLTF. In nucleotides, the CDR3 is TGTGCCAGCAGCAGCAGGGCGTCCGGGGCCAACGTCCTGACTTTC.

This chain links TRBV19 with TRBJ1-2, with no clear D. CDR1 is LNHDA, CDR2 SQIVND, per germline (reference sequence). The CDR3 totals 14 residues. Between the trimmed V and J ends, which lost 5 bases and 6 bases, there was a span of 16 bases. CDR3 coding DNA: TGTGCCAGTAGTTCCCGGAAGGACGTCGATGGCTACACCTTC. It is translated as CASSSRKDVDGYTF.

This sequence joins TRBV4-2 and TRBJ1-5, with D uncertain. Looked up from germline, CDR1 is LGHNA and CDR2 is YNFKEQ. This CDR3 has 13 amino acids. Trimming shortened V by 0 bases and J by 4 bases, and 4 bases separated the two germline ends. The DNA of the CDR3 is TGTGCCAGCAGCCAAGAGCTGAATCAGCCCCAGCATTTT. It codes for CASSQELNQPQHF.

This rearrangement joins TRBV6-5 to TRBJ1-1, with a possible D match to TRBD1 (6 bases). This CDR3 region has 13 residues. Trimming took off 2 bases at V and 3 bases at J, with 7 bases between the two ends. The V gene's germline CDR1 is MNHEY and CDR2 SVGAGI. The CDR3 nucleotides read TGTGCCAGCAGTTACAGGGGGGACACTGAAGCTTTCTTT. Translation gives CASSYRGDTEAFF.

The chain combines TRBV27 with TRBJ2-7; 7 nucleotides match TRBD1. Looked up from germline, CDR1 is MNHEY and CDR2 is SMNVEV (reference sequence). V trimming: 4 bases; J trimming: 6 bases; junction bases outside the gene matches: 6. This CDR3 has 13 residues. The chain's CDR3 is CASSSLGGSEQYF. CDR3 DNA: TGTGCCAGCAGTTCGCTAGGGGGCTCCGAGCAGTACTTC.

This clonotype appeared a few times. The J gene is TRBJ1-1, the V gene TRBV20-1; D is ambiguous. The germline V gene encodes CDR1 DFQATT and CDR2 SNEGSKA (reference sequence). The V end lost 6 bases, the J end lost 0 bases, and 8 bases lay between the germline ends. This CDR3 region has 12 residues. Here the CDR3 reads CSAPALNTEAFF. The CDR3 DNA reads as TGCAGTGCCCCGGCGCTGAACACTGAAGCTTTCTTT.

A few counts support this clonotype. The CDR3, as DNA: TGCAGCGTTGAAAGAGCAGGACAAGAGACCCAGTACTTC. It encodes CSVERAGQETQYF. This chain connects TRBV29-1 to TRBJ2-5, with D hard to call. The CDR3 spans 13 residues. Per germline, CDR1 SQVTM and CDR2 ANQGSEA. The V gene lost 2 bases and the J gene lost 2 bases, with 9 bases spanning the gap. The full variable domain, with the rest looked up from reference TRBV29-1 and TRBJ2-5, is SAVISQKPSRDICQRGTSLTIQCQVDSQVTMMFWYRQQPGQSLTLIATANQGSEATYESGFVIDKFPISRPNLTFSTLTVSNMSPEDSSIYLCSVERAGQETQYFGPGTRLLVL.

The chain couples TRBV25-1 to TRBJ2-7; D call uncertain. CDR1 and CDR2 (germline): MGHDK, SYGVNS. With 2 bases removed from V and 5 bases from J, the gap between germline ends came to 13 bases. The CDR3 has 14 residues. CDR3 sequence reads: CASSEPGITHEQYF. CDR3 DNA: TGTGCCAGCAGTGAACCGGGCATAACCCACGAGCAGTACTTC.

This clonotype appeared a few times. The chain has TRBV3-1 and TRBJ1-2; a weak D match, TRBD1 (5 bases). This CDR3 has 16 residues. V was cut by 2 bases and J by 3 bases, with 16 bases left in between. Germline V gene data show CDR1 as LGHDT and CDR2 as YNNKEL (reference sequence). The DNA for the CDR3 is TGTGCCAGCAGCCAAAGTTTGGAGGGGCGCTACTATGGCTACACCTTC. Translation: CASSQSLEGRYYGYTF.

Comments on this clonotype: One end of the junction is discordant with germline, which a read error may explain. This rearrangement joins TRBV20-1 to TRBJ1-2; perhaps TRBD1 as D (6 bases). The CDR3 totals 14 residues. Germline V gene data show CDR1 as DFQATT and CDR2 as SNEGSKA (reference sequence). The CDR3 sequence is CNATTVQGGDGYTF. Here the CDR3 DNA reads TGCAATGCTACCACGGTACAGGGTGGAGATGGCTACACCTTC.

In this sample, this clonotype turned up a few times. This chain joins TRBV28 and TRBJ2-5, with no clear D. The CDR3 totals 12 residues. Trimming left V 6 bases short and J 2 bases short, with 7 bases between. Germline lookup yields CDR1 MDHEN and CDR2 SYDVKM. CDR3 residues: CASRDQQETQYF. The CDR3 region has the DNA TGTGCCAGCAGGGATCAACAAGAGACCCAGTACTTC.

The chain recombines TRBV10-3 with TRBJ2-4; 8 bases are a match to TRBD1. The end of the DNA fits TRBJ2-7 better, so the J call may be wrong. The CDR3 runs to 14 residues. Germline CDR1 is ENHRY and CDR2 is SYGVKD. The CDR3 coding sequence is TGTGCCATCAGTGATTCCGGACAGGGCTACGAGCAGTACTTC. Amino acid sequence: CAISDSGQGYEQYF.

This chain links TRBV5-1 with TRBJ2-7; D not certain. With 0 bases removed from V and 7 bases from J, the gap between germline ends came to 14 bases. This CDR3 contains 14 residues. From germline, CDR1 is SGHRS and CDR2 YFSETQ. CDR3: CASSLESRDNEQYF. CDR3 sequence (DNA): TGCGCCAGCAGCTTGGAGTCCCGAGACAATGAGCAGTACTTC.